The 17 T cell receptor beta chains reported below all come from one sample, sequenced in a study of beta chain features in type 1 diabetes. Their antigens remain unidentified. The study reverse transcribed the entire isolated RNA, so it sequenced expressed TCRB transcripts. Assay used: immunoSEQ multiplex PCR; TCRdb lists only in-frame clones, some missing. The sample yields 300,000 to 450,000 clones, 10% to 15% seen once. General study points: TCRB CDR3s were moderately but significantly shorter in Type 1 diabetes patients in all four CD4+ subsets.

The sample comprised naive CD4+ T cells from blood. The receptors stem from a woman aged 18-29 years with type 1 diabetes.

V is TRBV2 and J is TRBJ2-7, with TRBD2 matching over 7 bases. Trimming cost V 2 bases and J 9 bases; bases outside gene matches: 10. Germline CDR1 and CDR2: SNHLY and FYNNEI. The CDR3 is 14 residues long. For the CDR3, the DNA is TGTGCCAGCAGTGAACCGGGGGGTAAACACGGGCAGTACTTC. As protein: CASSEPGGKHGQYF.

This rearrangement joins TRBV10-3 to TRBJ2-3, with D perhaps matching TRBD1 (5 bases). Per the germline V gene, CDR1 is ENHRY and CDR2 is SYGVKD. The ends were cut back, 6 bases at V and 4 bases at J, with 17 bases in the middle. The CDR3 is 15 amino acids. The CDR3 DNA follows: TGTGCCATCAGCGAAAAGGGGTTCGGATCAGATACGCAGTATTTT. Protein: CAISEKGFGSDTQYF.

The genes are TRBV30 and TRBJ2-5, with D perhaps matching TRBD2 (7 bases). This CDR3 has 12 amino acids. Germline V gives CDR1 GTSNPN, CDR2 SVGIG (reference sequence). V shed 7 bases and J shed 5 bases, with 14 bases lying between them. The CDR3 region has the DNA TGTGCCTCCACAGGGAGGGGGGAGACCCAGTACTTC. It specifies CASTGRGETQYF.

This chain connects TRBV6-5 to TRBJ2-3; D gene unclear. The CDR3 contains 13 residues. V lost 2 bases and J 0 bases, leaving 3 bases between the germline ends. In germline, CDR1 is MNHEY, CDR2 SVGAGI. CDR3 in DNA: TGTGCCAGCAGTTACCATAGCACAGATACGCAGTATTTT. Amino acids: CASSYHSTDTQYF.

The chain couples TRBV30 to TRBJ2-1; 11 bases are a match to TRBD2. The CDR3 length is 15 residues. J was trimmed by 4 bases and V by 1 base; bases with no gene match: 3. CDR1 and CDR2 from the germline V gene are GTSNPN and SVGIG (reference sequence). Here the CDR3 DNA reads TGTGCCTGGAGTGGACTAGCGGGACCTTACAATGAGCAGTTCTTC. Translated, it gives CAWSGLAGPYNEQFF. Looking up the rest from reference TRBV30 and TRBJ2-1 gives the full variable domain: SQTIHQWPATLVQPVGSPLSLECTVEGTSNPNLYWYRQAAGRGLQLLFYSVGIGQISSEVPQNLSASRPQDRQFILSSKKLLLSDSGFYLCAWSGLAGPYNEQFFGPGTRLTVL.

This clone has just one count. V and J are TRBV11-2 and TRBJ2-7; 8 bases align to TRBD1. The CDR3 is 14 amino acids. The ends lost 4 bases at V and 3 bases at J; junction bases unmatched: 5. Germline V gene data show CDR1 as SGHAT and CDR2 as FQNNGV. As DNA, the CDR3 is TGTGCCAGCAGCTGGGGGACAGGCGACTACGAGCAGTACTTC. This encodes CASSWGTGDYEQYF.

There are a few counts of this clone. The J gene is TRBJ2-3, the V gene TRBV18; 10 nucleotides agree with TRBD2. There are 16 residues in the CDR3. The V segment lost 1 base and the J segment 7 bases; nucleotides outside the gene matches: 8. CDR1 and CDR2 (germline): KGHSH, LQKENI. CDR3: CASSPLEASGGNTQYF. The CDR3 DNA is TGTGCCAGCTCACCACTTGAGGCTAGCGGGGGAAATACGCAGTATTTT.

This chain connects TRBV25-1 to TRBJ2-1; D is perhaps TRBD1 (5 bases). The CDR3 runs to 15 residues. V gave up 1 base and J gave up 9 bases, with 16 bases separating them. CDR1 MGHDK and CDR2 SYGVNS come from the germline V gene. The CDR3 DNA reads TGTGCCAGCAGTGAATTTGGCAGGGCCGTTAGTGAGCAGTTCTTC. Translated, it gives CASSEFGRAVSEQFF.

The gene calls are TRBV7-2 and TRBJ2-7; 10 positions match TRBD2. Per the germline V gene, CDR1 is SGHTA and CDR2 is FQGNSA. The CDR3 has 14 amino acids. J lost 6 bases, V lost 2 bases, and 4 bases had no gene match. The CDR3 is CASSLSSGSGEQYF. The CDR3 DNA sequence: TGTGCCAGCAGCTTATCTAGCGGGAGTGGCGAGCAGTACTTC.

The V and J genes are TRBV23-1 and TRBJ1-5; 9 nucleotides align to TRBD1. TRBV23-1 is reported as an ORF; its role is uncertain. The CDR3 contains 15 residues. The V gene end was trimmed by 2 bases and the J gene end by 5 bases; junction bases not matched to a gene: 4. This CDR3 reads CASSQNRGLDQPQHF. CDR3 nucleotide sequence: TGCGCCAGCAGTCAAAACAGGGGGCTCGATCAGCCCCAGCATTTT.

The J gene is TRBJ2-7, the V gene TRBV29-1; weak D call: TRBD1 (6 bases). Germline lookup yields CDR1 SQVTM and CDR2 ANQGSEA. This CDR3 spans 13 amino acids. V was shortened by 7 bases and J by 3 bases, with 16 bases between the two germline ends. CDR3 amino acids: CSAKQGGSYEQYF. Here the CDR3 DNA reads TGCAGCGCCAAACAGGGCGGAAGCTACGAGCAGTACTTC.

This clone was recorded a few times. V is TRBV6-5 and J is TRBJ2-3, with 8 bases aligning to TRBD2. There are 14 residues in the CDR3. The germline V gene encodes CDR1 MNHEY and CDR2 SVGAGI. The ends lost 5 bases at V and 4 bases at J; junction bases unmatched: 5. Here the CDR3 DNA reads TGTGCCAGCAGTCCCGGACTAGCTCCAGATACGCAGTATTTT. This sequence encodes CASSPGLAPDTQYF.

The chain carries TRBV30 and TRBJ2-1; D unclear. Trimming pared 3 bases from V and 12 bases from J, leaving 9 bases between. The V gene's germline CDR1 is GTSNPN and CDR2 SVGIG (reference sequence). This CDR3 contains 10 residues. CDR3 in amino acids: CAWSRDRQFF. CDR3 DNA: TGTGCCTGGAGCCGAGATCGGCAGTTCTTC. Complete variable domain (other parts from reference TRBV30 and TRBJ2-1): SQTIHQWPATLVQPVGSPLSLECTVEGTSNPNLYWYRQAAGRGLQLLFYSVGIGQISSEVPQNLSASRPQDRQFILSSKKLLLSDSGFYLCAWSRDRQFFGPGTRLTVL.

In DNA, the CDR3 is TGTGCCAGCAGTTTCGGACAGCTCCCCGAAAAACTGTTTTTT. Translated, it gives CASSFGQLPEKLFF. This chain uses TRBV28 with TRBJ1-4; D is perhaps TRBD1 (6 bases). The V gene lost 3 bases and the J gene lost 8 bases, with 13 bases spanning the gap. The CDR3 length is 14 residues. CDR1 and CDR2 (germline): MDHEN, SYDVKM.

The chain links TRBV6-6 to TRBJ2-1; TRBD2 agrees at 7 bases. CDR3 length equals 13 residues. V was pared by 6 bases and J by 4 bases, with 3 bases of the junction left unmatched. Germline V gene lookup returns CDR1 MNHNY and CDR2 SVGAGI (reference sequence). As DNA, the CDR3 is TGTGCCAGCAGGCTAGCGGATTACAATGAGCAGTTCTTC. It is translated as CASRLADYNEQFF.

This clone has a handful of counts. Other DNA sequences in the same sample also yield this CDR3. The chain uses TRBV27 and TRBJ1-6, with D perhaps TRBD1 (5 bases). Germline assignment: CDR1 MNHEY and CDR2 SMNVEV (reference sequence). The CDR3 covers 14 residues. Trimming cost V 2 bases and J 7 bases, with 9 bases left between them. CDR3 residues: CASSLGQGNSPLHF. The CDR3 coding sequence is TGTGCCAGCAGTTTAGGCCAGGGAAATTCACCCCTCCACTTT.

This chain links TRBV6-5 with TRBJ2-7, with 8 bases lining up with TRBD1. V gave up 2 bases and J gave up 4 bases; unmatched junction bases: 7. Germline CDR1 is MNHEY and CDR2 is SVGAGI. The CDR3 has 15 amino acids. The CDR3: CASSYKAGGGYEQYF. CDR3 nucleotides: TGTGCCAGCAGTTACAAGGCAGGGGGCGGTTACGAGCAGTACTTC.